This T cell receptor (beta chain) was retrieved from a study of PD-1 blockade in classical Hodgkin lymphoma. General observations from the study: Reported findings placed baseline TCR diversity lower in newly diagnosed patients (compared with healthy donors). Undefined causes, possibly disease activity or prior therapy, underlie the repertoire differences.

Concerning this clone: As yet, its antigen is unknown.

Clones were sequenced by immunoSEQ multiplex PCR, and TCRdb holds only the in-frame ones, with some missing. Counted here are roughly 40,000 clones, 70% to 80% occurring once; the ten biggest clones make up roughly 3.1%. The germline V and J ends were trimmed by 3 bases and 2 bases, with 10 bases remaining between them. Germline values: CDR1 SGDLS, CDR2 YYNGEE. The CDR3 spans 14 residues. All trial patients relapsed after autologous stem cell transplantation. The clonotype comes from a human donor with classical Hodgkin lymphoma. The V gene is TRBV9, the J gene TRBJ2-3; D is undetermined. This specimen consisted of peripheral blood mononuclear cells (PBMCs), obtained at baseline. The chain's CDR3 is CASSGWALTDTQYF. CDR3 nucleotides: TGTGCCAGCAGCGGGTGGGCACTCACAGATACGCAGTATTTT. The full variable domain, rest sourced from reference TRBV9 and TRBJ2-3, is DSGVTQTPKHLITATGQRVTLRCSPRSGDLSVYWYQQSLDQGLQFLIQYYNGEERAKGNILERFSAQQFPDLHSELNLSSLELGDSALYFCASSGWALTDTQYFGPGTRLTVL.